These T cell receptor beta chains were read from a single sample in a study of T cell responses to AZD1222 COVID-19 vaccine. Repertoires were generated with immunoSEQ multiplex PCR, while TCRdb's copy carries only in-frame clones and drops some. The sample has about 93,000 clones; 75% to 90% are singletons. Sequenced material: peripheral blood, taken 28 days after the second AZD1222 dose. All receptors derive from an adult who received the AZD1222 COVID-19 vaccine. The CDR3 runs from the conserved cysteine through the conserved F or W. The D gene is left open where the match is weak.

j_call d_call v_call cdr3_aa cdr3_nt
TRBJ1-1 . TRBV9 CASSVVVGNTEAFF TGTGCCAGCAGCGTAGTCGTGGGGAACACTGAAGCTTTCTTT
TRBJ2-1 . TRBV7-9 CASSGWDEQFF TGTGCCAGCAGCGGATGGGATGAGCAGTTCTTC
TRBJ1-1 . TRBV6-5 CASSKAGGYTEAFF TGTGCCAGCTCAAAAGCGGGGGGGTACACTGAAGCTTTCTTT
TRBJ1-1 TRBD1 TRBV7-9 CASSLAQGASTEAFF TGTGCCAGCAGCTTAGCGCAGGGGGCAAGCACTGAAGCTTTCTTT
TRBJ2-7 . TRBV6-2/TRBV6-3 CASSYRDPETYEQYF TGTGCCAGCAGTTACAGGGACCCGGAGACCTACGAGCAGTACTTC
TRBJ2-5 . TRBV7-7 CASSLESPGTQETQYF TGTGCTAGCAGCTTAGAATCCCCGGGAACCCAAGAGACCCAGTACTTC
TRBJ1-2 . TRBV2 CASARDDYGYTF TGTGCCAGCGCCCGGGACGACTATGGCTACACCTTC
TRBJ1-2 . TRBV9 CASSSRDTSNYGYTF TGTGCCAGCTCCTCCCGGGACACCTCTAACTATGGCTACACCTTC
TRBJ1-1 . TRBV6-1 CASSEALRGTEAFF TGTGCCAGCAGTGAAGCGCTAAGGGGAACTGAAGCTTTCTTT
TRBJ1-1 . TRBV19 CASSTLGGGDTEAFF TGTGCCAGTAGTACCCTCGGCGGGGGGGACACTGAAGCTTTCTTT